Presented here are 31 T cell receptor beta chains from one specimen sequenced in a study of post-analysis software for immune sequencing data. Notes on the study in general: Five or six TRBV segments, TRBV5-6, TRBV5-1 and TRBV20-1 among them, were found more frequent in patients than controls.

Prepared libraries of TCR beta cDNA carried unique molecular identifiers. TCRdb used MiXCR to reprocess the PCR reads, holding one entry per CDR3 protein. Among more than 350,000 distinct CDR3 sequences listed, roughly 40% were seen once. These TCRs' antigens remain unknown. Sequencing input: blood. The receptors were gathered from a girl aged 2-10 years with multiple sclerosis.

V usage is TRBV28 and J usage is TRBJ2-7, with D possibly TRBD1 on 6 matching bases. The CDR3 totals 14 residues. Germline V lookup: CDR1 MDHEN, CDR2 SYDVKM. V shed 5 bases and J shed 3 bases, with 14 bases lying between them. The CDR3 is CASSLSGTIYEQYF. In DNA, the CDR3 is TGTGCCAGCAGTCTAAGTGGGACAATCTACGAGCAGTACTTC. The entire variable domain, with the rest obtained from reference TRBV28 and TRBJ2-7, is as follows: DVKVTQSSRYLVKRTGEKVFLECVQDMDHENMFWYRQDPGLGLRLIYFSYDVKMKEKGDIPEGYSVSREKKERFSLILESASTNQTSMYLCASSLSGTIYEQYFGPGTRLTVT.

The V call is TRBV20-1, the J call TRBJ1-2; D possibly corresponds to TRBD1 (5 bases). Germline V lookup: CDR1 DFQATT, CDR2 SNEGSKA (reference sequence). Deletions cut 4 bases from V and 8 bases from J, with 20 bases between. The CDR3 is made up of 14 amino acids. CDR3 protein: CSAMDGDTRGGYTF. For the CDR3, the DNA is TGCAGTGCTATGGACGGGGATACTCGGGGGGGCTACACCTTC.

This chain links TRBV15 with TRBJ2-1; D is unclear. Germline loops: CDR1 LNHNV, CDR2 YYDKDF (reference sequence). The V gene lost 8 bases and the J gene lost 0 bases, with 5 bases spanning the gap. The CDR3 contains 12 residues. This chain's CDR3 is CATQSSYNEQFF. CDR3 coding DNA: TGTGCCACCCAAAGCTCCTACAATGAGCAGTTCTTC.

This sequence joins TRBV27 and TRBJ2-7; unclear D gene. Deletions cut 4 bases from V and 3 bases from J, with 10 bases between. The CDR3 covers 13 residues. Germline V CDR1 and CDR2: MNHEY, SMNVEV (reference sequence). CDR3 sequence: CASSSTLNYEQYF. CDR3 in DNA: TGTGCCAGCAGTTCGACACTGAACTACGAGCAGTACTTC.

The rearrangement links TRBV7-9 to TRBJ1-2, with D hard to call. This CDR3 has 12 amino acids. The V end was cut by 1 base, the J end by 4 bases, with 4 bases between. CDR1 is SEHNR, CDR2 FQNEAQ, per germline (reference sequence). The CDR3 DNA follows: TGTGCCAGCAGCTTAGACCCCTATGGCTACACCTTC. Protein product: CASSLDPYGYTF.

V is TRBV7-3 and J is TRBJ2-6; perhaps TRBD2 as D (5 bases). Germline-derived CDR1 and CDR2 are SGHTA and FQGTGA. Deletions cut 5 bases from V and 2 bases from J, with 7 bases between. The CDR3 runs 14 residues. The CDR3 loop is CASSGSTGANVLTF. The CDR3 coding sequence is TGTGCCAGCAGCGGGAGCACTGGGGCCAACGTCCTGACTTTC.

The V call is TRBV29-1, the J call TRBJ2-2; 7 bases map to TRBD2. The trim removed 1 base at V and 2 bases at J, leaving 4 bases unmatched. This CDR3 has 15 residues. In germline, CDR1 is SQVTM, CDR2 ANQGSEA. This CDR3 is CSVEGLAENTGELFF. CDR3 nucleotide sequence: TGCAGCGTTGAAGGCCTAGCGGAAAACACCGGGGAGCTGTTTTTT.

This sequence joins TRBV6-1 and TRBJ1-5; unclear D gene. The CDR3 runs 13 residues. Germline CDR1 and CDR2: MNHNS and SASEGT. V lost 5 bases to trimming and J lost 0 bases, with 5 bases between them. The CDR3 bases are TGTGCCAGCAGTCCCGCTAGCAATCAGCCCCAGCATTTT. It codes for CASSPASNQPQHF.

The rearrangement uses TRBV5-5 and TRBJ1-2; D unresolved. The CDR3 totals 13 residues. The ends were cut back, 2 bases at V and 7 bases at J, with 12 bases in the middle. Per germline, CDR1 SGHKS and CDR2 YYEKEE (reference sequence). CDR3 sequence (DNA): TGTGCCAGCAGCTTTGACGAACGCGCTGGCTACACCTTC. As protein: CASSFDERAGYTF. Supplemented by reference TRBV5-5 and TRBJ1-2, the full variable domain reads DAGVTQSPTHLIKTRGQQVTLRCSPISGHKSVSWYQQVLGQGPQFIFQYYEKEERGRGNFPDRFSARQFPNYSSELNVNALLLGDSALYLCASSFDERAGYTFGSGTRLTVV.

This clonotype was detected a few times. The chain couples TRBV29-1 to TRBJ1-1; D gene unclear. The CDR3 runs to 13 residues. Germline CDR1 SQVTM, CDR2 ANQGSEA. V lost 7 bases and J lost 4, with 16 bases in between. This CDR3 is CSAGRRSSTEAFF. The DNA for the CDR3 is TGCAGCGCCGGGAGACGATCAAGCACTGAAGCTTTCTTT.

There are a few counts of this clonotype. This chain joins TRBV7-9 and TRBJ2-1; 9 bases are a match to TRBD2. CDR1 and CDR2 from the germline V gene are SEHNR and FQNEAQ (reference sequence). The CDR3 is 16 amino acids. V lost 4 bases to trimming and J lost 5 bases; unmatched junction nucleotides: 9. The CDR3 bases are TGTGCCAGCAGCTCCGGGCGGGGGGGCCAAAACAATGAGCAGTTCTTC. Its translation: CASSSGRGGQNNEQFF.

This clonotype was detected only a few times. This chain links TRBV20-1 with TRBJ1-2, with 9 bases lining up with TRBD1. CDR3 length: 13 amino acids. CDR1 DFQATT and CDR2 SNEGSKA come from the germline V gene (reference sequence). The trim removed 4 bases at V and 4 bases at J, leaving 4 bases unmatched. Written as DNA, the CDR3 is TGCAGTGCTATCCGGGACAGGGCCTATGGCTACACCTTC. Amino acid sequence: CSAIRDRAYGYTF.

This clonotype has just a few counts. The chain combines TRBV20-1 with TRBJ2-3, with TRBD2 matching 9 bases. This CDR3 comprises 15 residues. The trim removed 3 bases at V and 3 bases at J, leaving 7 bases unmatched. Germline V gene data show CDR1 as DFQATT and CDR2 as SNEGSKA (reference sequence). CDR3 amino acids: CSASGAGGRTDTQYF. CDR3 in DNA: TGCAGTGCTAGTGGAGCGGGGGGTAGGACAGATACGCAGTATTTT.

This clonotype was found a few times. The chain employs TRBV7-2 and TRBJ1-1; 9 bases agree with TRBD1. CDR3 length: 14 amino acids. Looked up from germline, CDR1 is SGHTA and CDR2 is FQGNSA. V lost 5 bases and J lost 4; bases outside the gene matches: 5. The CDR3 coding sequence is TGTGCCAGCAGCACGGGACAGGGTGGCACTGAAGCTTTCTTT. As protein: CASSTGQGGTEAFF.

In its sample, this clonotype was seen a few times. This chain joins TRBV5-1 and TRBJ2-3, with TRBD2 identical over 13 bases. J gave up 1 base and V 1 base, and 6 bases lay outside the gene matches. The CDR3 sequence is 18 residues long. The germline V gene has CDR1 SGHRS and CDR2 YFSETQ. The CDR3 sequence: CASSLFPGTSGGTDTQYF. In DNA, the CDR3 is TGCGCCAGCAGCTTGTTCCCCGGGACTAGCGGGGGCACAGATACGCAGTATTTT. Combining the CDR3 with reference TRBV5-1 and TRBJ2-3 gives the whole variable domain KAGVTQTPRYLIKTRGQQVTLSCSPISGHRSVSWYQQTPGQGLQFLFEYFSETQRNKGNFPGRFSGRQFSNSRSEMNVSTLELGDSALYLCASSLFPGTSGGTDTQYFGPGTRLTVL.

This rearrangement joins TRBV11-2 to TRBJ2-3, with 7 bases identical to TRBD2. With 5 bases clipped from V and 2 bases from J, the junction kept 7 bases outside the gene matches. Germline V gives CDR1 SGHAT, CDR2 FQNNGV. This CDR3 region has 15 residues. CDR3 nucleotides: TGTGCCAGCAGCCCCGGGACTACCCTCACAGATACGCAGTATTTT. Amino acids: CASSPGTTLTDTQYF.

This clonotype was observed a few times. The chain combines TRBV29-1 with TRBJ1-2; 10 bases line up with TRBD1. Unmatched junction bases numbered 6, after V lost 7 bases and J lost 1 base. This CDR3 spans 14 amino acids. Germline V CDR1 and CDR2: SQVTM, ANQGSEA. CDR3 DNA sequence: TGCAGCGCAACGGGACAGGGGTTTAACTATGGCTACACCTTC. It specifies CSATGQGFNYGYTF. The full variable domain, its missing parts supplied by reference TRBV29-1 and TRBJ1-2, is SAVISQKPSRDICQRGTSLTIQCQVDSQVTMMFWYRQQPGQSLTLIATANQGSEATYESGFVIDKFPISRPNLTFSTLTVSNMSPEDSSIYLCSATGQGFNYGYTFGSGTRLTVV.

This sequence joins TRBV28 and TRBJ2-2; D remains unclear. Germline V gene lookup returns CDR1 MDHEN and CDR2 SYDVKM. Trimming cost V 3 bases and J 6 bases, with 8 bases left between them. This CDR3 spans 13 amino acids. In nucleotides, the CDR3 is TGTGCCAGCAGTTTGGGCAAACCCGGGGAGCTGTTTTTT. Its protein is CASSLGKPGELFF.

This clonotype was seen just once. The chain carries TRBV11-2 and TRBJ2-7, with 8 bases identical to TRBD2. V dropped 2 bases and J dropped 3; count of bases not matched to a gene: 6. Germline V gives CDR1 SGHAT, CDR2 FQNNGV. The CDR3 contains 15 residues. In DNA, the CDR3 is TGTGCCAGCAGCTTATACCTAGCGGGTCGCTACGAGCAGTACTTC. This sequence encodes CASSLYLAGRYEQYF.

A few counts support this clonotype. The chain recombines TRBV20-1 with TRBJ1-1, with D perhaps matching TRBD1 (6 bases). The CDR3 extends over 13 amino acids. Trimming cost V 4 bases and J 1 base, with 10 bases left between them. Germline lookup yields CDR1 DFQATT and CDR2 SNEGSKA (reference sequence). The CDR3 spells CSAKDRQNTEAFF. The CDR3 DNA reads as TGCAGTGCTAAGGACAGACAGAACACTGAAGCTTTCTTT.

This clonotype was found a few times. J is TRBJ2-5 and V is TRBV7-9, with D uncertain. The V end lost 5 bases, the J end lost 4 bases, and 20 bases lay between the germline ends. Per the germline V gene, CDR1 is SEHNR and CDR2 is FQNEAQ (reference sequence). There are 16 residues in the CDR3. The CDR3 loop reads CASSELLGPLGETQYF. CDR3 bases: TGTGCCAGCAGCGAACTCCTCGGGCCCCTCGGAGAGACCCAGTACTTC.

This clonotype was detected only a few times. The CDR3: CASSQSPQRYNSPLHF. The CDR3 nucleotides are TGCGCCAGCAGCCAATCCCCACAGCGTTATAATTCACCCCTCCACTTT. The chain is built from TRBV4-1 and TRBJ1-6; D uncertain. Germline V lookup: CDR1 MGHRA, CDR2 YSYEKL. The CDR3 spans 16 residues. Trimming removed 2 bases from V and 4 bases from J, with 12 bases in between.

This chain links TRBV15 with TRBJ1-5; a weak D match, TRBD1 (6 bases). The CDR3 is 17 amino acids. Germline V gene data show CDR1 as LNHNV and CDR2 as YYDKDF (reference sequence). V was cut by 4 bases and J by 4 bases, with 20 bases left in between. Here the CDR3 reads CATSNSFGRGSNQPQHF. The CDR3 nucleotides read TGTGCCACCAGCAACTCTTTTGGTAGGGGGTCAAATCAGCCCCAGCATTTT. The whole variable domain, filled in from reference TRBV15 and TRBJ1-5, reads DAMVIQNPRYQVTQFGKPVTLSCSQTLNHNVMYWYQQKSSQAPKLLFHYYDKDFNNEADTPDNFQSRRPNTSFCFLDIRSPGLGDTAMYLCATSNSFGRGSNQPQHFGDGTRLSIL.

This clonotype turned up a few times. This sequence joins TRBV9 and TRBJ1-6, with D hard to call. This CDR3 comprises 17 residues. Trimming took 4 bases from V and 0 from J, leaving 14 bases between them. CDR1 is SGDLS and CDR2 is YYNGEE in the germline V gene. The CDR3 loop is CASSPRAFGSYNSPLHF. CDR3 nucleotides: TGTGCCAGCAGCCCACGGGCTTTCGGCTCCTATAATTCACCCCTCCACTTT.

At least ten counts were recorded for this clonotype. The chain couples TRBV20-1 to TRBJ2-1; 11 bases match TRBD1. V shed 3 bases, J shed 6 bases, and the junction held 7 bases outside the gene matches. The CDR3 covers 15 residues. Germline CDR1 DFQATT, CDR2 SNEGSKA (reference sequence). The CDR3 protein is CSASSWDRGANEQFF. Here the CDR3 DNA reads TGCAGTGCTAGCTCTTGGGACAGGGGGGCCAATGAGCAGTTCTTC.

The CDR3 DNA reads TGTGCCAGCAGTTACTCAAAGGTCTATAATTCACCCCTCCACTTT. Its protein is CASSYSKVYNSPLHF. The genes are TRBV6-5 and TRBJ1-6; D is ambiguous. V gave up 0 bases and J gave up 3 bases, with 6 bases separating them. This CDR3 has 15 residues. Germline V lookup: CDR1 MNHEY, CDR2 SVGAGI.

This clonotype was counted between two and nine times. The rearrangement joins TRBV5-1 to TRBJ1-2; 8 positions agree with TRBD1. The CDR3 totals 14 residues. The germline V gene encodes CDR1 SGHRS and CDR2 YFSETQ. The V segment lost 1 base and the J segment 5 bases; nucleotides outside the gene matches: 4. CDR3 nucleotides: TGCGCCAGCAGCTTGAGGACAGGGACTTATGGCTACACCTTC. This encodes CASSLRTGTYGYTF.

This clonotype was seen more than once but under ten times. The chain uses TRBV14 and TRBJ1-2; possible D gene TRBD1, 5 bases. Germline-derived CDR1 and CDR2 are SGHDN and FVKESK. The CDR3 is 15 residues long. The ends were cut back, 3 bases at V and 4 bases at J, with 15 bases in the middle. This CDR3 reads CASSHKRGLSYGYTF. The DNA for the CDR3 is TGTGCCAGCAGCCACAAAAGGGGACTGAGCTATGGCTACACCTTC.

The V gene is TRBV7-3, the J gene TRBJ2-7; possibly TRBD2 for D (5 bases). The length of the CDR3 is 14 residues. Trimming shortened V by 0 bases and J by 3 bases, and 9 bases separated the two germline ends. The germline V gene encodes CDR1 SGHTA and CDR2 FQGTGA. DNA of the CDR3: TGTGCCAGCAGCTTAACACCGGGGATCTACGAGCAGTACTTC. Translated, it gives CASSLTPGIYEQYF.

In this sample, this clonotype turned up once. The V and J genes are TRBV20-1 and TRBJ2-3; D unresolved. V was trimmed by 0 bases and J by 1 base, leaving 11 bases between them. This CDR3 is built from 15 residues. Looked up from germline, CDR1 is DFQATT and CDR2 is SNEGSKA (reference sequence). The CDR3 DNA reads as TGCAGTGCTAGAGATCCTAACGGAGGCACAGATACGCAGTATTTT. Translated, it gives CSARDPNGGTDTQYF.

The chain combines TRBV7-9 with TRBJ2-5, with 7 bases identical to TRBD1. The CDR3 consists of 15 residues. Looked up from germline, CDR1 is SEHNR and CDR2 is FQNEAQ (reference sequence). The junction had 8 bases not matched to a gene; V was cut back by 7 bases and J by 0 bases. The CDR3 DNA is TGTGCCAGCAAAATACAGGGACAGCACCAAGAGACCCAGTACTTC. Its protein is CASKIQGQHQETQYF.